Each of the 29 T cell receptor beta chains below was sequenced from the same sample in a study of T cells in Graves' hyperthyroidism and ophthalmopathy. Amplified TCR beta CDR3 regions derived from RNA transcripts. With the HTBI primer set, the TCR CDR3 went through a first round of RT-PCR. MiXCR, run by TCRdb on the multiplex PCR reads, gives a single entry per CDR3 protein. The table lists about 290,000 distinct CDR3 sequences, around a sixth of them singletons. Specimen: blood. Every receptor here comes from a man aged 25 to 40 with Graves' hyperthyroidism.

This clonotype was recorded a few times. The CDR3 nucleotides read TGTGCCTGGGACAGGAACTATGGCTACACCTTC. Its translation is CAWDRNYGYTF. The chain recombines TRBV30 with TRBJ1-2; the D gene is possibly TRBD1 (6 bases). The CDR3 has 11 residues. V was pared by 5 bases and J by 2 bases, with 6 bases between. Germline CDR1 reads GTSNPN; CDR2 reads SVGIG (reference sequence).

The J gene is TRBJ2-7, the V gene TRBV29-1; D tentatively fits TRBD1 or TRBD2 (5 bases each). Germline CDR1 is SQVTM and CDR2 is ANQGSEA. Between the trimmed V and J ends, which lost 6 bases and 2 bases, there was a span of 17 bases. The CDR3 has 14 residues. The CDR3 coding sequence is TGCAGCGTCCTCGCCGGGACCTTAGCCTACGAGCAGTACTTC. Translating gives CSVLAGTLAYEQYF.

The chain employs TRBV7-2 and TRBJ2-1, with D perhaps matching TRBD1 or TRBD2 (6 bases each). Deletions cut 2 bases from V and 8 bases from J, with 19 bases between. The length of the CDR3 is 16 residues. Germline loops: CDR1 SGHTA, CDR2 FQGNSA. CDR3 DNA sequence: TGTGCCAGCAGCTTATCCGGGAGCTGGGGGGCCGATGAGCAGTTCTTC. This gives the protein CASSLSGSWGADEQFF. Using reference TRBV7-2 and TRBJ2-1 for the parts outside the CDR3, the full variable domain is GAGVSQSPSNKVTEKGKDVELRCDPISGHTALYWYRQSLGQGLEFLIYFQGNSAPDKSGLPSDRFSAERTGGSVSTLTIQRTQQEDSAVYLCASSLSGSWGADEQFFGPGTRLTVL.

A few counts support this clonotype. V and J are TRBV10-3 and TRBJ1-3; the D is unclear. The V end lost 4 bases, the J end lost 4 bases, and 11 bases lay between the germline ends. The CDR3 totals 14 residues. Germline lookup yields CDR1 ENHRY and CDR2 SYGVKD. The CDR3 loop reads CAISGTVSGNTIYF. In DNA, the CDR3 is TGTGCCATCAGTGGAACAGTATCAGGAAACACCATATATTTT.

The chain combines TRBV19 with TRBJ2-1; 9 bases line up with TRBD2. Unmatched junction bases numbered 3, after V lost 6 bases and J lost 0 bases. Germline V gene sequence: CDR1 LNHDA, CDR2 SQIVND (reference sequence). The CDR3 extends over 15 amino acids. The CDR3, as DNA: TGTGCCAGTAGCATGACTAGCGGCTCCTACAATGAGCAGTTCTTC. It specifies CASSMTSGSYNEQFF.

CDR3 bases: TGCGCCAGCAGCCAAGAAGAGGGTCGAAATTCACCCCTCCACTTT. As protein: CASSQEEGRNSPLHF. The chain is built from TRBV4-1 and TRBJ1-6; D is unresolved. CDR3 length equals 15 residues. Trimming took off 0 bases at V and 7 bases at J, with 10 bases between the two ends. Germline V gene sequence: CDR1 MGHRA, CDR2 YSYEKL.

This clonotype occurred many times. V is TRBV12-3 or TRBV12-4 and J is TRBJ2-1; 10 nucleotides match TRBD2. The CDR3 length is 14 residues. The V gene end was trimmed by 7 bases and the J gene end by 3 bases; junction bases not matched to a gene: 3. CDR3 nucleotides: TGTGCCAGCACTCCTAGCGGGAGCTACAATGAGCAGTTCTTC. Its protein is CASTPSGSYNEQFF.

The chain's CDR3 is CASTYRGQLGTEAFF. The CDR3, as DNA: TGCGCCAGCACGTACAGGGGGCAATTGGGCACTGAAGCTTTCTTT. The chain joins TRBV5-1 to TRBJ1-1, with TRBD1 identical over 9 bases. V dropped 6 bases and J dropped 4; count of bases not matched to a gene: 10. The CDR3 is 15 residues long. Germline CDR1 and CDR2: SGHRS and YFSETQ.

This clonotype turned up a few times. This rearrangement joins TRBV12-5 to TRBJ2-1; D may be TRBD1 (6 bases). The CDR3 is made up of 16 amino acids. CDR1 is LGHNT, CDR2 FRNRAP, per germline. Trimming removed 4 bases at V and 7 bases at J, with 20 bases between. The CDR3 here is CASGSPPGHRKNEQFF. The CDR3 DNA reads as TGTGCTAGTGGTTCCCCCCCGGGACACCGTAAGAATGAGCAGTTCTTC.

This clonotype turned up a few times. J is TRBJ2-2 and V is TRBV11-2; D gene ambiguous. Trimming cost V 2 bases and J 3 bases, with 19 bases left between them. The CDR3 spans 18 residues. Germline lookup yields CDR1 SGHAT and CDR2 FQNNGV. CDR3 loop: CASSLFRSPIGYTGELFF. Here the CDR3 DNA reads TGTGCCAGCAGCTTATTCCGATCACCGATCGGGTACACCGGGGAGCTGTTTTTT.

V usage is TRBV9 and J usage is TRBJ2-2; D is perhaps TRBD1 or TRBD2 (5 bases each). V lost 0 bases, J lost 2 bases, and 8 bases lay in between. Germline V lookup: CDR1 SGDLS, CDR2 YYNGEE. This CDR3 comprises 15 residues. The CDR3 DNA is TGTGCCAGCAGCGTAGAGGGGAGAAACACCGGGGAGCTGTTTTTT. Translated, it gives CASSVEGRNTGELFF. The whole variable domain, remainder taken from reference TRBV9 and TRBJ2-2, is DSGVTQTPKHLITATGQRVTLRCSPRSGDLSVYWYQQSLDQGLQFLIQYYNGEERAKGNILERFSAQQFPDLHSELNLSSLELGDSALYFCASSVEGRNTGELFFGEGSRLTVL.

The chain couples TRBV6-1 to TRBJ1-1; a possible D gene is TRBD1 (5 bases). The CDR3 is 15 amino acids. The germline V and J ends were trimmed by 3 bases and 7 bases, with 18 bases remaining between them. The germline V gene has CDR1 MNHNS and CDR2 SASEGT. CDR3: CASSDDRLGNNEAFF. The CDR3 DNA reads as TGTGCCAGCAGTGATGACAGATTGGGGAATAATGAAGCTTTCTTT.

The chain employs TRBV30 and TRBJ2-2; the match to TRBD1 covers 9 bases. The ends lost 2 bases at V and 4 bases at J; junction bases unmatched: 8. Germline V gene data show CDR1 as GTSNPN and CDR2 as SVGIG (reference sequence). The CDR3 covers 16 residues. The CDR3 DNA reads TGTGCCTGGAGTTCTGCTAACAGGGGGCCCACCGGGGAGCTGTTTTTT. It yields the protein CAWSSANRGPTGELFF.

The chain employs TRBV3-1 and TRBJ2-1, with D possibly being TRBD2 (5 bases). Germline CDR1 reads LGHDT; CDR2 reads YNNKEL (reference sequence). V was pared by 4 bases and J by 7 bases, with 11 bases between. The CDR3 has 13 residues. Written as DNA, the CDR3 is TGTGCCAGCAGCCTTTCTCGGAGGAATGAGCAGTTCTTC. Residues: CASSLSRRNEQFF.

This clonotype was recorded many times. J is TRBJ2-7 and V is TRBV28, with TRBD2 matching 12 bases. Germline loops: CDR1 MDHEN, CDR2 SYDVKM. Losses at the gene ends were 5 bases for V and 7 bases for J; bases not matched to a gene: 6. The CDR3 is made up of 14 amino acids. The CDR3 reads CASSLAGGPREQYF. The CDR3 DNA follows: TGTGCCAGCAGTCTAGCGGGAGGGCCTCGAGAGCAGTACTTC.

This clonotype showed up many times. Written as DNA, the CDR3 is TGTGCCATCGGGGGGGCGGACACTGAAGCTTTCTTT. This codes for CAIGGADTEAFF. The chain recombines TRBV10-3 with TRBJ1-1; possible D gene TRBD1, 6 bases. V lost 8 bases, J lost 3 bases, and 10 bases lay in between. This CDR3 spans 12 amino acids. Germline V gene sequence: CDR1 ENHRY, CDR2 SYGVKD.

This clonotype was seen repeatedly, ten times or more. The chain employs TRBV5-1 and TRBJ2-2, with TRBD2 matching 9 bases. The CDR3 is made up of 14 amino acids. Germline V gene sequence: CDR1 SGHRS, CDR2 YFSETQ. V dropped 3 bases and J dropped 7; count of bases not matched to a gene: 4. CDR3 residues: CASSSLAGNGELFF. Here the CDR3 DNA reads TGCGCCAGCAGCTCTCTAGCGGGAAACGGGGAGCTGTTTTTT.

Concerning this clonotype: At one boundary the junction diverges from the germline segment, which might be a read error. The chain is built from TRBV2 and TRBJ2-3; D might be TRBD2 (6 bases). Germline V gene data show CDR1 as SNHLY and CDR2 as FYNNEI. CDR3 length: 14 residues. The CDR3 protein is CASSAEGCTDTRYF. The CDR3 DNA is TGTGCCAGCAGTGCGGAGGGCTGCACAGATACGCGGTATTTT.

The V gene is TRBV2, the J gene TRBJ2-7; TRBD2 matches 16 bases. Germline-derived CDR1 and CDR2 are SNHLY and FYNNEI. Germline trimming cut 3 bases from V and 4 bases from J; bases unmatched to any gene: 3. The length of the CDR3 is 16 residues. CDR3 amino acids: CASSDRGLAGGYEQYF. The CDR3 region has the DNA TGTGCCAGCAGTGATAGGGGACTAGCGGGAGGGTACGAGCAGTACTTC.

This clonotype has at least ten counts. The chain links TRBV9 to TRBJ2-5; 7 nucleotides match TRBD1. This CDR3 spans 14 amino acids. Germline assignment: CDR1 SGDLS and CDR2 YYNGEE. Trimming at V came to 3 bases and at J to 1 base, leaving 3 bases not matched to a gene. The CDR3 DNA follows: TGTGCCAGCAGCGCGGGACAGCGCCAAGAGACCCAGTACTTC. Translated: CASSAGQRQETQYF.

This clonotype has a count of ten or more. The chain recombines TRBV11-2 with TRBJ2-5, with TRBD2 matching over 9 bases. Germline CDR1 reads SGHAT; CDR2 reads FQNNGV. After removal of 6 bases from V and 5 bases from J, the junction contained 13 bases not matched to a gene. This CDR3 region has 16 residues. CDR3 amino acids: CASSVRPSGEGETQYF. The CDR3 DNA reads TGTGCCAGCAGTGTCCGCCCTAGCGGGGAGGGGGAGACCCAGTACTTC.

In this sample, this clonotype turned up many times. This chain joins TRBV7-9 and TRBJ2-1; TRBD2 matches 10 bases. The CDR3 covers 16 residues. V lost 5 bases to trimming and J lost 5 bases; unmatched junction nucleotides: 9. Germline CDR1 SEHNR, CDR2 FQNEAQ (reference sequence). This CDR3 is CASSHNSGRSHNEQFF. The CDR3 region has the DNA TGTGCCAGCAGCCATAATAGCGGGAGGAGCCACAATGAGCAGTTCTTC. Filled out from reference TRBV7-9 and TRBJ2-1, the complete variable domain reads DTGVSQNPRHKITKRGQNVTFRCDPISEHNRLYWYRQTLGQGPEFLTYFQNEAQLEKSRLLSDRFSAERPKGSFSTLEIQRTEQGDSAMYLCASSHNSGRSHNEQFFGPGTRLTVL.

This clonotype was counted ten times or more. The genes are TRBV30 and TRBJ2-3; 8 bases fit TRBD1. After removal of 2 bases from V and 4 bases from J, the junction contained 8 bases not matched to a gene. The V gene's germline CDR1 is GTSNPN and CDR2 SVGIG (reference sequence). The CDR3 length is 15 residues. DNA for the CDR3: TGTGCCTGGAGTAGAAGACAGGGGATCCCAGATACGCAGTATTTT. Its protein is CAWSRRQGIPDTQYF.

This clonotype was detected many times. V and J are TRBV15 and TRBJ2-1; 9 bases align to TRBD2. Germline trimming cut 1 base from V and 6 bases from J; bases unmatched to any gene: 4. The CDR3 extends over 15 amino acids. Germline V lookup: CDR1 LNHNV, CDR2 YYDKDF (reference sequence). As DNA, the CDR3 is TGTGCCACCAGCAGAGTTAGCGGGAGAGGCAATGAGCAGTTCTTC. This sequence encodes CATSRVSGRGNEQFF.

Many counts were recorded for this clonotype. This rearrangement joins TRBV20-1 to TRBJ2-3; 8 bases match TRBD2. J lost 3 bases, V lost 5 bases, and 19 bases had no gene match. Germline assignment: CDR1 DFQATT and CDR2 SNEGSKA (reference sequence). The CDR3 contains 18 residues. The CDR3 protein is CSALTRASGQLLTDTQYF. In DNA form, the CDR3 reads TGCAGTGCTCTCACGAGGGCTAGCGGGCAATTGTTAACAGATACGCAGTATTTT.

As for this clonotype: This may be a read error, as it is one base from a much larger clone. The chain is built from TRBV12-3 or TRBV12-4 and TRBJ1-6; D remains ambiguous. CDR3 length: 13 amino acids. V was trimmed by 6 bases and J by 11 bases, leaving 14 bases between them. The CDR3 DNA reads TGTGCCAGCAGAGATACCTACGGGCCACCCCTCCACTTT. It translates to CASRDTYGPPLHF.

This clonotype was counted at least ten times. The chain has TRBV7-2 and TRBJ2-7, with D perhaps TRBD2 (5 bases). Germline values: CDR1 SGHTA, CDR2 FQGNSA. Trimming took 2 bases from V and 1 from J, leaving 12 bases between them. There are 15 residues in the CDR3. Written as DNA, the CDR3 is TGTGCCAGCAGCTTATCCGGGGTTCAGTCCTACGAGCAGTACTTC. Its translation: CASSLSGVQSYEQYF.

Ten or more counts support this clonotype. J is TRBJ2-3 and V is TRBV5-6, with a possible D match to TRBD1 (6 bases). The V gene's germline CDR1 is SGHDT and CDR2 YYEEEE. This CDR3 comprises 13 residues. V dropped 3 bases and J dropped 4 bases, with 9 bases sitting between them. Here the CDR3 DNA reads TGTGCCAGCAGCTGGGGACAAGCAGATACGCAGTATTTT. It specifies CASSWGQADTQYF. Full variable domain (remainder filled in from reference TRBV5-6 and TRBJ2-3): DAGVTQSPTHLIKTRGQQVTLRCSPKSGHDTVSWYQQALGQGPQFIFQYYEEEERQRGNFPDRFSGHQFPNYSSELNVNALLLGDSALYLCASSWGQADTQYFGPGTRLTVL.

This clonotype was detected a few times. The rearrangement links TRBV2 to TRBJ2-3; 10 nucleotides align to TRBD2. The junction had 6 bases not matched to a gene; V was cut back by 8 bases and J by 4 bases. The germline V gene has CDR1 SNHLY and CDR2 FYNNEI. The CDR3 has 14 residues. CDR3 residues: CASEREGLADTQYF. As DNA, the CDR3 is TGTGCCAGCGAGCGGGAGGGCCTGGCAGATACGCAGTATTTT.